This TCR beta chain was sequenced for a study of cytomegalovirus exposure and HLA in healthy donors. Donors consisted of healthy bone marrow donors. The table lists this clone with a count of one. The study ran its PCR with 60 Vbeta and 13 Jbeta primers. Original processing notes: A later analysis counted approximately 80 million unique TCR beta chains, roughly 11 million shared. The repertoire was sequenced with immunoSEQ multiplex PCR; TCRdb's copy has only in-frame clones and lacks some. That table is the source of V, J and clone size, and D and trimming were worked out from the DNA. The repertoire consists of under 250,000 clones, with roughly 81% occurring once and the leading ten covering roughly 0.22%. This CDR3 has 14 residues. Trimming took off 8 bases at V and 0 bases at J, with 11 bases between the two ends. Germline CDR1 is WNHNN and CDR2 is SYGVQD (reference sequence).

Material: PBMCs. This chain links TRBV10-1 with TRBJ1-3, with a weak D call TRBD1 (6 bases). The source of this sequence is a girl aged 2 to 10 in good health and CMV-seronegative. Here the CDR3 DNA reads TGCGCCAGCCGACAGGATTTCTCTGGAAACACCATATATTTT. This codes for CASRQDFSGNTIYF.